The present entry profiles one T cell receptor beta chain with its context. 60 Vbeta and 13 Jbeta primers were used in PCR. Data came from immunoSEQ multiplex PCR; TCRdb stores just in-frame clones and leaves some out. The table has 100,000 or so clones, roughly 80% seen once. This entry is derived from a study of cytomegalovirus exposure and HLA in healthy donors. The CDR3 extends over 19 amino acids. V was pared by 3 bases and J by 2 bases, with 16 bases of the junction left unmatched. Germline CDR1 SNHLY, CDR2 FYNNEI. Material for sequencing was PBMCs. The receptor was derived from a male donor in good health and CMV-seropositive. The rearrangement links TRBV2 to TRBJ1-5; 7 bases map to TRBD1. The CDR3 region is CASSDLGAGQVQGNQPQHF. The CDR3 DNA follows: TGTGCCAGCAGTGACTTAGGGGCCGGACAGGTCCAAGGCAATCAGCCCCAGCATTTT.